This is a list of T cell receptor beta chains from one sample in a study of blood T cells in healthy people across ages. TCRdb re-called the 5' RACE reads with MiXCR, one entry per CDR3 protein. Here the sample spans 1.5 million to 2 million distinct CDR3 sequences, around 50% being singletons. The source material was blood. Every receptor here comes from a woman aged 40 to 55 in good health. CDR3s include the opening cysteine and the closing phenylalanine or tryptophan.

v_call	j_call	cdr3_aa
TRBV9	NA	CASSVDPAGVNEQYF
TRBV5-5	TRBJ2-5	CASSLHGQGGRETQYF
TRBV7-2	TRBJ1-5	CASSSGTGGQPQHF
TRBV27	TRBJ2-5	CASTTRAGGWQETQYF
TRBV7-3	TRBJ2-1	CASSDPGQDEQFF
TRBV20-1	TRBJ1-1	CSGEVGTEAFF
TRBV27	TRBJ2-5	CASSQLSGMLGGTQYF
TRBV19	TRBJ2-7	CARAIAGGYEQYF
TRBV6-1	TRBJ2-5	CASGRAGETQYF
TRBV20-1	TRBJ2-1	CSARVGSGGGEQFF
TRBV28	TRBJ1-5	CASTQIGPVHQPQHF
TRBV20-1	TRBJ1-2	CSARPGSLQASNYGYTF
TRBV20-1	TRBJ2-3	CSARHQGVDTQYF
TRBV7-2	TRBJ2-7	CASSAEGGRGYVQYF
TRBV7-9	TRBJ1-2	CASSLKGINYGYTF
TRBV28	NA	CASSPSFRGEQYF
TRBV7-6	TRBJ2-7	CASSLRGNAYEQYF
TRBV10-3	TRBJ1-1	CAISESFGEAFF
TRBV24-1	TRBJ2-1	CATSDYGVNEQFF
TRBV9	TRBJ2-5	CASSVASGPETQYF